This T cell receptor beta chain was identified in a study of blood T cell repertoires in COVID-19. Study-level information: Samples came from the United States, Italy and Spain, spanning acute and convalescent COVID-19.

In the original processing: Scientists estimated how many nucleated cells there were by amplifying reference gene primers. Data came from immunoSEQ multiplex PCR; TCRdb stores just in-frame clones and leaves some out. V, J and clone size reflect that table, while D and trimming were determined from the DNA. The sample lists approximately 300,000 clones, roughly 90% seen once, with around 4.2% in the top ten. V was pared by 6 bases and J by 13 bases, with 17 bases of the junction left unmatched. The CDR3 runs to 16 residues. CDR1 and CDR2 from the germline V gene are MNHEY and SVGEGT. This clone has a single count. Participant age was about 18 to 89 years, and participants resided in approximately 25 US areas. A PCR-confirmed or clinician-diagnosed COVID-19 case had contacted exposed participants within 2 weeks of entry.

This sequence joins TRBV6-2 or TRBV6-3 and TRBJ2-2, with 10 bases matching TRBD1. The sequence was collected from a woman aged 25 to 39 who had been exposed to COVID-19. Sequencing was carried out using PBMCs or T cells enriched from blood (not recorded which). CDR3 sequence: CASSLRDPRDRGVLFF. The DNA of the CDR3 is TGTGCCAGCAGCCTGCGCGACCCCCGGGACAGGGGAGTGCTGTTTTTT.